A selection of T cell receptor beta chains follows, all from one sample in a study of glioma-infiltrating T cells. Each CDR3 protein gets one entry after TCRdb re-called the multiplex PCR reads with MiXCR. This table holds over 3,000 distinct CDR3 sequences, 44% found once. The sample taken for sequencing was glioma tissue, nonneoplastic brain tissue, or PBMCs (not recorded which). The receptors shown here come from a human donor with low-grade glioma or glioblastoma, undergoing nonglioma brain surgery, or in good health (not recorded which). Both conserved end residues are part of each CDR3. The D gene is left open where the match is weak. Clone size is shown for a subset of rows, as once, few, many or a class of expanded clone.

v_gene: TRBV7-9; j_gene: TRBJ2-7; abundance: medium-sized; d_gene: -; CDR3nt: TGTGCCAGCACCCCCGTGACAGGTCCCTACGAGCAGTACTTC; CDR3aa: CASTPVTGPYEQYF
v_gene: TRBV7-9; j_gene: TRBJ1-4; abundance: many; d_gene: -; CDR3nt: TGTGCCAGCAGCTTAGTGAAGAGTAATGAAAAACTGTTTTTT; CDR3aa: CASSLVKSNEKLFF
v_gene: TRBV7-8; j_gene: TRBJ2-1; abundance: many; d_gene: -; CDR3nt: TGTGCCAGCAGCTTAGCGTTCTCCAGGGGCAATGAGCAGTTCTTC; CDR3aa: CASSLAFSRGNEQFF
v_gene: TRBV3-1; j_gene: TRBJ1-2; abundance: many; d_gene: TRBD1; CDR3nt: TGTGCCAGCAGCCAAGACAGGGGGCTGGGTGGCTACACCTTC; CDR3aa: CASSQDRGLGGYTF
v_gene: TRBV6-1; j_gene: TRBJ1-2; abundance: medium-sized; d_gene: -; CDR3nt: TGTGCCAGCAGTGTGCTACAGACAGCACTCTATGGCTACACCTTC; CDR3aa: CASSVLQTALYGYTF
v_gene: TRBV4-2; j_gene: TRBJ2-1; abundance: medium-sized; d_gene: TRBD2; CDR3nt: TGTGCCAGCAGCCGCGGGACTAGCGCTTCCAATGAGCAGTTCTTC; CDR3aa: CASSRGTSASNEQFF
v_gene: TRBV6-1; j_gene: TRBJ2-2; abundance: -; d_gene: TRBD2; CDR3nt: TGTGCCAGCAGTCGAGGGACTAAGAGGGCCGGGGAGCTGTTTTTT; CDR3aa: CASSRGTKRAGELFF
v_gene: TRBV6-5; j_gene: TRBJ2-1; abundance: -; d_gene: TRBD2; CDR3nt: TGTGTTAGCAGTGTTCTAGCGGGAGGTTATAGTGAGCAGTTCTTC; CDR3aa: CVSSVLAGGYSEQFF
v_gene: TRBV6-1; j_gene: TRBJ1-6; abundance: medium-sized; d_gene: -; CDR3nt: TGTGCCAGCAGTGAAGGGCCGGGGGGCGTTTCACCCCTCCACTTT; CDR3aa: CASSEGPGGVSPLHF
v_gene: TRBV7-2; j_gene: TRBJ1-6; abundance: -; d_gene: TRBD1; CDR3nt: TGTGCCAGCAGCCTAACACTCAGGGGGACCAATTCACCCCTCCACTTT; CDR3aa: CASSLTLRGTNSPLHF
v_gene: TRBV28; j_gene: TRBJ1-1; abundance: -; d_gene: -; CDR3nt: TGTGCCAGCAGTCAACTGACTAGCGGGAGAAACGAGATGCTCATGAACACTGAAGCTTTCTTT; CDR3aa: CASSQLTSGRNEMLMNTEAFF
v_gene: TRBV3-1; j_gene: TRBJ1-5; abundance: many; d_gene: -; CDR3nt: TGTGCCAGCAGCCAAAATGACAGGTGGGGTATCGGCAATCAGCCCCAGCATTTT; CDR3aa: CASSQNDRWGIGNQPQHF
v_gene: TRBV6-6; j_gene: TRBJ1-1; abundance: -; d_gene: -; CDR3nt: TGTGCCAGCAGTCCAGACCATGGACACCACAACACTGAAGTTTTCTTT; CDR3aa: CASSPDHGHHNTEVFF
v_gene: TRBV28; j_gene: TRBJ2-7; abundance: hyperexpanded; d_gene: -; CDR3nt: TGTGCCAGCAGTGCTCTAACCCTCGGCGAGCAGTACTTC; CDR3aa: CASSALTLGEQYF
v_gene: TRBV28; j_gene: TRBJ2-1; abundance: -; d_gene: TRBD2; CDR3nt: TGTGCCAGTATTCCCTTCAGCGGGAGTAGGGGTGAGCAGTTCTTC; CDR3aa: CASIPFSGSRGEQFF
v_gene: TRBV6-1; j_gene: TRBJ2-7; abundance: large; d_gene: -; CDR3nt: TGTGCCAGCAGACAGGGACCGTCGAACTCCTACGAGCAGTACTTC; CDR3aa: CASRQGPSNSYEQYF
v_gene: TRBV4-3; j_gene: TRBJ2-1; abundance: many; d_gene: TRBD2; CDR3nt: TGCGCCAGCAGCCTCACCGGGGCTAGCGGCGAGCAGTTCTTC; CDR3aa: CASSLTGASGEQFF
v_gene: TRBV6-2/TRBV6-3; j_gene: TRBJ2-5; abundance: -; d_gene: TRBD1; CDR3nt: TGTGTCAGCAGCCCGCAGGGGGAAGAGACCCAGTACTTC; CDR3aa: CVSSPQGEETQYF
v_gene: TRBV19; j_gene: TRBJ2-1; abundance: -; d_gene: -; CDR3nt: TGTGCCAGTAGTATGGCTAGCGCATCCTACAATGAGGAGTTCTTC; CDR3aa: CASSMASASYNEEFF
v_gene: TRBV28; j_gene: TRBJ1-1; abundance: medium-sized; d_gene: -; CDR3nt: TGTGCCAGCAGTTTTCCGAGTCTCGAGGTCGCTTTCTTT; CDR3aa: CASSFPSLEVAFF
v_gene: TRBV7-8; j_gene: TRBJ2-1; abundance: -; d_gene: -; CDR3nt: TGTGCCAGCAGATTACTCAGGGGGGCATCCTACAATGAGCAGTTCTTC; CDR3aa: CASRLLRGASYNEQFF
v_gene: TRBV4-3; j_gene: TRBJ2-7; abundance: medium-sized; d_gene: -; CDR3nt: TGCGCCAGCAGCCAGACACGTATCAGCTCCTACGAGCAGTACTTC; CDR3aa: CASSQTRISSYEQYF
v_gene: TRBV2; j_gene: TRBJ2-6; abundance: many; d_gene: TRBD2; CDR3nt: TGTGCCAGCGGGGGGGGGAAATCTGGGGCCAACGTCCTGACTTTC; CDR3aa: CASGGGKSGANVLTF
v_gene: TRBV27; j_gene: TRBJ2-2; abundance: medium-sized; d_gene: -; CDR3nt: TGTGCCAGCAGTCCCCCCCTATTGACAGGTCCCGGGGAGCTGTTTTTT; CDR3aa: CASSPPLLTGPGELFF
v_gene: TRBV4-3; j_gene: TRBJ2-5; abundance: many; d_gene: -; CDR3nt: TGCGCCAGCAGCCAAGATCATATCAGGGCAGGAGAGACCCAGTACTTC; CDR3aa: CASSQDHIRAGETQYF
v_gene: TRBV29-1; j_gene: TRBJ2-2; abundance: -; d_gene: -; CDR3nt: TGCATCGTTGAAGACCAGGGTTGGACCGGGGAGCTGTTTTTT; CDR3aa: CIVEDQGWTGELFF
v_gene: TRBV7-2; j_gene: TRBJ2-4; abundance: many; d_gene: -; CDR3nt: TGTGCCAGCAGCTCTGGAGCGGAAACTTGGGGGACTCGGGCCAAAAACATTCAGTACTTC; CDR3aa: CASSSGAETWGTRAKNIQYF
v_gene: TRBV5-4; j_gene: TRBJ2-7; abundance: many; d_gene: TRBD1; CDR3nt: TGTGCCAGCAGCTTGGGGGCGACAGGGGGATACGAGCAGTACTTC; CDR3aa: CASSLGATGGYEQYF
v_gene: TRBV4-2; j_gene: TRBJ2-1; abundance: -; d_gene: -; CDR3nt: TGTGCCAGCAGCCCCGGGGACGAGCAGCTCTTC; CDR3aa: CASSPGDEQLF
v_gene: TRBV27; j_gene: TRBJ2-5; abundance: medium-sized; d_gene: -; CDR3nt: TGTGCCAGCAGTTTAATGGGAGAAGGGGAGACCCAGTACTTC; CDR3aa: CASSLMGEGETQYF
v_gene: TRBV30; j_gene: TRBJ2-1; abundance: few; d_gene: -; CDR3nt: TGTGCCTGGAGTGACCTCTCTGGGGACTACAATGAGCAGTTCTTC; CDR3aa: CAWSDLSGDYNEQFF
v_gene: TRBV5-1; j_gene: TRBJ1-1; abundance: medium-sized; d_gene: -; CDR3nt: TGCGCCAGCAGCTTGGACTCCGTGGACACTGAAGCTTTCTTT; CDR3aa: CASSLDSVDTEAFF
v_gene: TRBV6-9; j_gene: TRBJ1-1; abundance: -; d_gene: -; CDR3nt: TGTGCCAGCAGTTATTGGATGGGGGGCACGAACACTGAAGCTTTCTTT; CDR3aa: CASSYWMGGTNTEAFF
v_gene: TRBV27; j_gene: TRBJ2-3; abundance: medium-sized; d_gene: -; CDR3nt: TGTGCCAGCAGTTTATCTATGGGGGATACGCAGTATTTT; CDR3aa: CASSLSMGDTQYF
v_gene: TRBV25-1; j_gene: TRBJ1-1; abundance: medium-sized; d_gene: -; CDR3nt: TGTGCCAGCAGGGAGGGGAACACTGAAGCTTTCTTT; CDR3aa: CASREGNTEAFF
v_gene: TRBV12-3/TRBV12-4; j_gene: TRBJ2-7; abundance: -; d_gene: TRBD2; CDR3nt: TGTGCCAGCAGTTTAGACCCGGGGGGCTCCTACGAGCAGTACTTC; CDR3aa: CASSLDPGGSYEQYF
v_gene: TRBV2; j_gene: TRBJ2-2; abundance: many; d_gene: -; CDR3nt: TGTGCCAGCACCCTCGCCCGTAGCGTCACCGGGGAGCTGTTTTTT; CDR3aa: CASTLARSVTGELFF
v_gene: TRBV6-1; j_gene: TRBJ1-1; abundance: -; d_gene: -; CDR3nt: TGTGCGGTAATGGGCACTGAAGCTTTCTTT; CDR3aa: CAVMGTEAFF
v_gene: TRBV7-9; j_gene: TRBJ1-2; abundance: -; d_gene: -; CDR3nt: TGTGCCAGAAGCCTTAGGGCGGAAGATCGTGGCTACACCTTC; CDR3aa: CARSLRAEDRGYTF
v_gene: TRBV4-2; j_gene: TRBJ1-2; abundance: many; d_gene: -; CDR3nt: TGTGCCAGCAGCCCCAGGGATGGGGACTATGGCTACACCTTC; CDR3aa: CASSPRDGDYGYTF
v_gene: TRBV20-1; j_gene: TRBJ1-5; abundance: -; d_gene: -; CDR3nt: TGCAGTGCAATAGGTCTCAATCAGCCCCAGCATTTT; CDR3aa: CSAIGLNQPQHF
v_gene: TRBV10-3; j_gene: TRBJ2-1; abundance: many; d_gene: -; CDR3nt: TGTGCCGTGAGGGGCAGGGGGGGTAACAATGAGCAGTTCTTC; CDR3aa: CAVRGRGGNNEQFF
v_gene: TRBV7-3; j_gene: TRBJ2-7; abundance: -; d_gene: TRBD2; CDR3nt: TGTGCCAGCAGCCATACCGGGACTAGAGCCTACGAGCAGTACTTC; CDR3aa: CASSHTGTRAYEQYF
v_gene: TRBV6-5; j_gene: TRBJ1-4; abundance: -; d_gene: -; CDR3nt: -; CDR3aa: CDSSFYICSASPPDSQTTNEKLFF
v_gene: TRBV28; j_gene: TRBJ2-7; abundance: -; d_gene: -; CDR3nt: TGTGCCAGCAGTTCAGTCGGGGGACCCTACGAGCAGTACTTC; CDR3aa: CASSSVGGPYEQYF
v_gene: TRBV3-1; j_gene: TRBJ2-1; abundance: many; d_gene: TRBD2; CDR3nt: TGTGCCAGCAGCCAAGATCCCCTAGCGGGAGACAATGAGCAGTTCTTC; CDR3aa: CASSQDPLAGDNEQFF
v_gene: TRBV18; j_gene: TRBJ2-5; abundance: many; d_gene: -; CDR3nt: TGTGCCAGCTCACCCGGGTCAGGCCCCAGGGAGACCCAGTACTTC; CDR3aa: CASSPGSGPRETQYF
v_gene: TRBV4-3; j_gene: TRBJ1-3; abundance: many; d_gene: -; CDR3nt: TGCGCCAGCAGCCAAGTACGGTCTGATATTGACACCATATATTTT; CDR3aa: CASSQVRSDIDTIYF
v_gene: TRBV6-2/TRBV6-3; j_gene: TRBJ2-1; abundance: medium-sized; d_gene: TRBD2; CDR3nt: TGTGCCAGCAGAAGACTAGCGGGGCTTCTCCTAAATGAGCAGTTCTTC; CDR3aa: CASRRLAGLLLNEQFF
v_gene: TRBV15; j_gene: TRBJ2-1; abundance: many; d_gene: -; CDR3nt: TGTGCCACCAGCAGAGAGGGACCGCGGAATGAGCAGTTCTTC; CDR3aa: CATSREGPRNEQFF